The 16 T cell receptor beta chains given below trace back to one sample, sequenced in a study of post-analysis software for immune sequencing data. Study findings and constraints: TRBV5-6, TRBV5-1 and TRBV20-1 belonged to a set of about five TRBV segments that were more frequent in patients than controls.

Their target antigens are unknown. TCR beta cDNA libraries had unique molecular identifiers. A single record per CDR3 protein comes from TCRdb applying MiXCR to the PCR reads. The sample has about 540,000 distinct CDR3 sequences; about a third are singletons. Sequenced material: blood. Receptors originate from a girl younger than 18 with multiple sclerosis.

This clonotype was seen a handful of times. V usage is TRBV11-2 and J usage is TRBJ1-2; D might be TRBD1 (5 bases). V was clipped by 1 base and J by 8 bases, with 17 bases between them. CDR3 size: 15 residues. The V gene's germline CDR1 is SGHAT and CDR2 FQNNGV. Written as DNA, the CDR3 is TGTGCCAGCAGCTTAGTGGGTTCTGGGGGATACGGCTACACCTTC. Protein sequence: CASSLVGSGGYGYTF. Complete variable domain (other parts from reference TRBV11-2 and TRBJ1-2): EAGVAQSPRYKIIEKRQSVAFWCNPISGHATLYWYQQILGQGPKLLIQFQNNGVVDDSQLPKDRFSAERLKGVDSTLKIQPAKLEDSAVYLCASSLVGSGGYGYTFGSGTRLTVV.

V gene TRBV4-1 combines with J gene TRBJ2-1; 10 positions agree with TRBD1. This CDR3 is 19 amino acids long. Germline V gives CDR1 MGHRA, CDR2 YSYEKL. V gave up 0 bases and J gave up 7 bases; unmatched junction bases: 15. The CDR3 protein is CASSQEAGAGQGEMNEQFF. In DNA, the CDR3 is TGCGCCAGCAGCCAAGAAGCCGGAGCCGGACAGGGGGAGATGAATGAGCAGTTCTTC.

This chain links TRBV5-1 with TRBJ1-1, with a weak D call TRBD1 (6 bases). CDR3 length: 13 residues. Germline lookup yields CDR1 SGHRS and CDR2 YFSETQ. The germline V and J ends were trimmed by 0 bases and 6 bases, with 9 bases remaining between them. The CDR3 DNA is TGCGCCAGCAGCTTGGCCAGGGGCGCTGAAGCTTTCTTT. Its protein is CASSLARGAEAFF.

The chain employs TRBV5-1 and TRBJ2-1, with 10 nucleotides matching TRBD1. The germline V gene encodes CDR1 SGHRS and CDR2 YFSETQ. J gave up 7 bases and V 2 bases, and 6 bases lay outside the gene matches. This CDR3 region has 15 residues. The CDR3, as DNA: TGCGCCAGCAGCTTCTTGACAGGGGGCGGGAATGAGCAGTTCTTC. Its translation: CASSFLTGGGNEQFF. Full variable domain (outside the CDR3, taken from reference TRBV5-1 and TRBJ2-1): KAGVTQTPRYLIKTRGQQVTLSCSPISGHRSVSWYQQTPGQGLQFLFEYFSETQRNKGNFPGRFSGRQFSNSRSEMNVSTLELGDSALYLCASSFLTGGGNEQFFGPGTRLTVL.

The chain uses TRBV11-2 and TRBJ2-5; D not resolved. This CDR3 has 15 residues. Trimming left V 5 bases short and J 4 bases short, with 17 bases between. CDR1 is SGHAT and CDR2 is FQNNGV in the germline V gene. CDR3 region: CASSPGFTPVETQYF. In DNA, the CDR3 is TGTGCCAGCAGCCCTGGCTTCACTCCGGTAGAGACCCAGTACTTC.

This clonotype turned up a few times. This chain connects TRBV24-1 to TRBJ2-1; D gene ambiguous. Germline values: CDR1 KGHDR, CDR2 SFDVKD. The length of the CDR3 is 12 residues. Trimming took 4 bases from V and 9 from J, leaving 9 bases between them. The CDR3 coding sequence is TGTGCCACCAGTGACCCCTCTCGTGAGCAGTTCTTC. Translated, it gives CATSDPSREQFF.

CDR3 bases: TGCGCCAGCAGACCCGACCTGAACACTGAAGCTTTCTTT. This encodes CASRPDLNTEAFF. The chain couples TRBV5-1 to TRBJ1-1; D is ambiguous. The CDR3 has 13 residues. Looked up from germline, CDR1 is SGHRS and CDR2 is YFSETQ. V lost 5 bases and J 0 bases, leaving 8 bases between the germline ends.

The table lists this clonotype with a few counts. The chain is built from TRBV9 and TRBJ2-3, with D possibly being TRBD2 (7 bases). The germline CDR1 and CDR2 sequences are SGDLS and YYNGEE. Trimming removed 0 bases at V and 1 base at J, with 15 bases between. CDR3 length equals 17 residues. The CDR3 DNA sequence: TGTGCCAGCAGCGTAGGGGCGGGGGCTGTCGGCACAGATACGCAGTATTTT. This gives the protein CASSVGAGAVGTDTQYF.

This clonotype was seen more than once but under ten times. In DNA form, the CDR3 reads TGTGCCACCAGTGACCCCTCGTGGGGCACAGATACGCAGTATTTT. Translated: CATSDPSWGTDTQYF. The V gene is TRBV24-1, the J gene TRBJ2-3, with no clear D. CDR1 and CDR2 (germline): KGHDR, SFDVKD. Trimming shortened V by 4 bases and J by 1 base, and 11 bases separated the two germline ends. CDR3 size: 15 residues.

This clonotype was seen a handful of times. The chain joins TRBV10-3 to TRBJ2-5; 13 bases map to TRBD2. CDR3 length: 16 residues. Germline values: CDR1 ENHRY, CDR2 SYGVKD. J lost 5 bases, V lost 4 bases, and 7 bases had no gene match. CDR3 DNA sequence: TGTGCCATCAGTGGGACTAGCGGGGGCCTCGGGGAGACCCAGTACTTC. Translation: CAISGTSGGLGETQYF.

This clonotype came up a few times. The V call is TRBV3-1, the J call TRBJ1-2; 7 nucleotides line up with TRBD1. The ends lost 0 bases at V and 13 bases at J; junction bases unmatched: 8. Germline loops: CDR1 LGHDT, CDR2 YNNKEL (reference sequence). The CDR3 has 13 residues. CDR3 protein: CASSQDFGTAATF. In DNA, the CDR3 is TGTGCCAGCAGCCAAGACTTTGGGACAGCCGCCACCTTC.

The sample holds one count of this clonotype. One end of the junction fails to match germline, which may point to a read error. The genes are TRBV3-1 and TRBJ2-1, with 7 bases fitting TRBD1. Per germline, CDR1 LGHDT and CDR2 YNNKEL (reference sequence). The CDR3 runs 14 residues. CDR3 sequence reads: CTSSQGGGFNEQFF. In DNA, the CDR3 is TGTACCAGCAGCCAAGGGGGCGGATTCAATGAGCAGTTCTTC.

The chain joins TRBV5-1 to TRBJ2-3; 11 bases line up with TRBD2. Germline V lookup: CDR1 SGHRS, CDR2 YFSETQ. There are 15 residues in the CDR3. V lost 7 bases, J lost 4 bases, and 8 bases stayed unmatched. In DNA form, the CDR3 reads TGCGCCAGCTACTTGGCTAGCGGGGGGCCAGATACGCAGTATTTT. Amino acids: CASYLASGGPDTQYF. The full variable domain, with the rest looked up from reference TRBV5-1 and TRBJ2-3, is KAGVTQTPRYLIKTRGQQVTLSCSPISGHRSVSWYQQTPGQGLQFLFEYFSETQRNKGNFPGRFSGRQFSNSRSEMNVSTLELGDSALYLCASYLASGGPDTQYFGPGTRLTVL.

V gene TRBV29-1 combines with J gene TRBJ1-2, with D possibly matching TRBD1 (6 bases). Germline V CDR1 and CDR2: SQVTM, ANQGSEA. This CDR3 has 12 amino acids. The V end was cut by 3 bases, the J end by 8 bases, with 13 bases between. The CDR3, as DNA: TGCAGCGTTGATCCCGGGGGCAGAGGCTACACCTTC. It yields the protein CSVDPGGRGYTF. The entire variable domain, with the rest obtained from reference TRBV29-1 and TRBJ1-2, is as follows: SAVISQKPSRDICQRGTSLTIQCQVDSQVTMMFWYRQQPGQSLTLIATANQGSEATYESGFVIDKFPISRPNLTFSTLTVSNMSPEDSSIYLCSVDPGGRGYTFGSGTRLTVV.

Ten or more counts support this clonotype. V usage is TRBV6-6 and J usage is TRBJ2-7; unclear D gene. With 3 bases removed from V and 5 bases from J, the gap between germline ends came to 8 bases. The CDR3 has 12 amino acids. Germline V gene data show CDR1 as MNHNY and CDR2 as SVGAGI (reference sequence). The CDR3 spells CASSYQRNEQYF. The CDR3 DNA reads as TGTGCCAGCAGTTATCAAAGAAACGAGCAGTACTTC.

This clonotype came up a few times. The chain employs TRBV2 and TRBJ2-3; 7 positions match TRBD1. The V gene end was trimmed by 6 bases and the J gene end by 1 base; junction bases not matched to a gene: 4. Germline loops: CDR1 SNHLY, CDR2 FYNNEI. The CDR3 has 14 residues. Here the CDR3 reads CASRTGTGTDTQYF. CDR3 coding DNA: TGTGCCAGCAGGACCGGGACAGGCACAGATACGCAGTATTTT.